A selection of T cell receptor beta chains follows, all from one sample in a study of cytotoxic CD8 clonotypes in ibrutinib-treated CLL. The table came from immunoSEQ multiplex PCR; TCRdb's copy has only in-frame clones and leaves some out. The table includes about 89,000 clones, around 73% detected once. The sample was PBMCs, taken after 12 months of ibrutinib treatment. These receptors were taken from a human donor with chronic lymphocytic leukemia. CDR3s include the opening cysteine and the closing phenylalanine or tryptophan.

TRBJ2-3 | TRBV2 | CASNPPVLYTDTQYF
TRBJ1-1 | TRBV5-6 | CASSLGPGRAEAFF
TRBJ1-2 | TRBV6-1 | CASSAIQGASGYTF
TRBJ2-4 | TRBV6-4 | CASSWGPIAKNIQYF
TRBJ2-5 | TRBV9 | CASSEGPTRQETQYF
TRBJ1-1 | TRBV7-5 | CATRRKEVIDTEAFF
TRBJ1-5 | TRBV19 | CASSNQGQPQHF
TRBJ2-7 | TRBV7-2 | CASRGVGGEQYF
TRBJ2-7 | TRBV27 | CASSAHPGQGASYEQYF
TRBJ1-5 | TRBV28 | CASSPRGQPQHF
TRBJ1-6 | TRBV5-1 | CASSPLQGVNSPLHF
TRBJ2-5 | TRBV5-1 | CASSLGSGAGETQYF
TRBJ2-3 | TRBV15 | CATSPWDRPTDTQYF
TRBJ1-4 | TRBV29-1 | CSVEETGKLFF
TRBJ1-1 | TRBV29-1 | CSVVGGQGSTEAFF
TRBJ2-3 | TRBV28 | CASSLGTGGTQYF
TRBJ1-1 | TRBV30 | CAWSRMNTEAFF
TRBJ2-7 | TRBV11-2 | CASSLVIGIYEQYF
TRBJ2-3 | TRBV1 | CTSSQEGAATDTQYF
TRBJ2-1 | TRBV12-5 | CASGLNGYNEQFF
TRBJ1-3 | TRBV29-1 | CSVLDMGSGNTIYF
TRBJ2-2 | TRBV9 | CASSVETGGDGELFF
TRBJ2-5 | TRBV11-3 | CASSLDGETQYF
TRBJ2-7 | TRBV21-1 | CASSKSGGRVYEQYF
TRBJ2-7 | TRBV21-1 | CASSGREGREPYEQYF
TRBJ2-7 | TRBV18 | CASSPPRRNEQYF
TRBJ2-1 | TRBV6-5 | CASSLQGRPRDEQFF
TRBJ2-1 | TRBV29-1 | CSVEYKVFGEQFF
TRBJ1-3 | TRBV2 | CASSGSRGGSGNTIYF
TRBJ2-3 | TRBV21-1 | CASSPRGQHTQYF
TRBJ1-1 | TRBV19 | CASITGGTEAFF
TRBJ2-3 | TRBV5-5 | CASSTLGGITDTQYF
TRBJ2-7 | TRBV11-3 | CASSVGAGGYEQYF
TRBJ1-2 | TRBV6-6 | CASSSEHNYGYTF
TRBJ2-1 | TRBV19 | CASRVAGGTYNEQFF
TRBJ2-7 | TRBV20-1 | CSATTAYEQYF
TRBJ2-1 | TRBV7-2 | CASSQALNEQFF
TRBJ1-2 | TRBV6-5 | CASSGGAARGYTF
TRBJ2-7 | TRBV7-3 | CASSLGSYPYEQYF
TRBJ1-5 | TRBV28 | CASRAPGPNNQPQHF